This TCR beta chain was obtained from a study of shared clonotypes between healthy human individuals (dated by TCRdb to the early 2020s). With regard to the full study: Three men and a couple of women, aged 18 to 49 years, made up the cohort. For each donor, three plates each were used for CD4 naive and CD4 memory, two plates were used for CD8 naive, and one plate was used for CD8 memory. The study deeply sequenced blood TCR repertoires of about 5 healthy adults to estimate repertoire size and the extent of clonotype sharing between individuals. To increase sequencing depth and limit assay-specific biases, TCR repertoire library preparation and sequencing were carried out by different laboratories using diverse techniques. Each donor's leukapheresis produced roughly between about 0.8 and 8.9 billion PBMCs. Results and caveats for the whole study, not just this receptor: Because the study included a small number of donors, the genetic and exposure-history diversity represented was limited. Across four donors, roughly 5.1% of naive CD4, roughly 3.4% of naive CD8, roughly 2.2% of memory CD4, and roughly 0.41% of memory CD8 clonotypes were shared. Clonotypes shared by all four sorted-subset donors showed higher generation probabilities than non-shared clonotypes. Based on pairwise subsampling, the degree of clonotype sharing among donors was expected to be affected by sequencing depth. Even with the large sequencing depth, rarefaction of the sorted-subset datasets indicated that sequencing was incomplete. Estimated clonotype richness was generally larger for naive than for memory subsets. Sampling was restricted to blood, and TCR repertoires in tissues likely differ from the TCR repertoires found in blood.

Using the deep immunoSEQ assay, TCR CDR3 regions were amplified from genomic DNA by multiplex PCR. Genomic DNA extracted from each cell subset was distributed evenly over all wells of several immunoSEQ 96-well plates, and each plate served as one replicate. Each replicate PCR for sorted subsets received about 200 ng genomic DNA, equal to roughly 30,000 T cell genomes. Purified libraries were quantified with a Qubit 3.0 fluorometer, sized on a Bioanalyzer 2100, and re-quantified with the KAPA Library Quantification kit. Each immunoSEQ 96-well plate was sequenced on its own single-read 150-cycle Illumina NextSeq 550 flow cell. In the original analysis: Because the immunoSEQ output held only junctional sequences and lacked quality scores, the filtering could not match the filtering applied to full-length reads. Sequences were annotated with PyIR, a Python wrapper for IgBLAST v1.9, and V/J genes and CDR3 were assigned using IMGT germline references. Any read was removed if the V/J assignment was weak (E-value above 1e-6), the CDR3 was missing, or the read contained stop codons, out-of-frame junctions, or ambiguous translated residues. A V3J clonotype was defined by an identical inferred V gene, J gene, and CDR3 amino acid sequence. To compute the percentage overlap between repertoires, the number of shared unique clonotypes was divided by the size of the smaller repertoire. Richness of each repertoire was evaluated using RTK rarefaction, the Chao1 estimator, and Recon v2.1 estimates of unobserved clonotypes. Generation probabilities for all TCRbeta clonotypes obtained by the gDNA method from a handful of donors were computed using OLGA. The clones in this table, taken by TCRdb from immuneACCESS, are in-frame only. Not every clone is retained; where verified, under half of the shortfall comes from an unresolved V gene, and the cause of the rest is unknown. D and trimming come from the DNA, and the V and J calls and clone size come from that table. This sample comprises more than 2 million clones, approximately 95% of them detected only once. Clones ranked in the top ten supply roughly 0.13% of the sample.

The donors were healthy, HIV-negative adults with no recently reported acute infections or vaccinations. All donors were Caucasian adults living in Nashville, Tennessee, USA. CD4+ T cells were enriched by magnetic negative selection, after which naive cells were positively selected on CD45RA and the negative fraction was taken as the memory subset. Blood was collected by leukapheresis, and PBMCs were isolated by Ficoll-Histopaque density gradient centrifugation and then cryopreserved in liquid nitrogen vapor phase. Analytical flow cytometry was used to check the purity and quantity of every magnetically sorted T cell population. Each sorted fraction had its genomic DNA isolated and then quantified by UV absorbance on a Nanodrop 2000c. Cut back by 4 bases and 0 bases, the V and J ends lie 11 bases apart. The CDR3 starts with the cysteine, ends with the phenylalanine, and has 15 residues. Of the read, only the CDR3 DNA is kept; its 45 bases are in frame from base 1. CDR1 and CDR2 were assigned from the germline V gene as SGHTA and FQGTGA.

With regard to this clone: Its antigen target is currently unknown. No qualities accompany the bases; no much larger clone lies one base away.

The TCR was taken from a man younger than 30 in good health. What was sequenced was naive CD4+ T cells sorted from blood. The sample's cell subset or site label, decoded: CD45RA+ positively selected. The V and J genes are TRBV7-3 and TRBJ2-3; the best D guess is TRBD2, with 6 bases matching. The encoded CDR3 is CASSSGTFSTDTQYF. The base sequence is TGTGCCAGCAGCTCTGGGACTTTTAGCACAGATACGCAGTATTTT.